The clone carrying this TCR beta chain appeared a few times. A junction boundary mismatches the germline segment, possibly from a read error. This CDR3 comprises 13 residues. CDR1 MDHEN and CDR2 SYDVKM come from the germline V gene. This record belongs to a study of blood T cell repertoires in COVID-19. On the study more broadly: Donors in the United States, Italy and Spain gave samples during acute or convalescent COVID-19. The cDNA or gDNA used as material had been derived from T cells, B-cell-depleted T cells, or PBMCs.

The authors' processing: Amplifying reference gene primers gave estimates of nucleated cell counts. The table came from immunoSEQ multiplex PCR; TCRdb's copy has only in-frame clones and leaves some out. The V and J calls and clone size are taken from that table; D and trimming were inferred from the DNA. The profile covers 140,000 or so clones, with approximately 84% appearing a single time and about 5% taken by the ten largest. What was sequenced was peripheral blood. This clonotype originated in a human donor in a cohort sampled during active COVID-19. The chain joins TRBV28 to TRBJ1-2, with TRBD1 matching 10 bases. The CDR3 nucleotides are TGTGCCAGCACGCCCAGCCACGGGACAGGGGTAAACTTC. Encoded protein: CASTPSHGTGVNF.